The clone carrying this T cell receptor (beta chain) was counted a few times. Antigen specificity is unknown. The authors made TCR cDNA by 5'RACE template switching, adding a universal primer site and UMIs. TCRdb passed the 5' RACE reads through MiXCR, listing each CDR3 protein once. The data contain 500,000 to 650,000 distinct CDR3 sequences, 10% to 15% of them singletons. This sample is part of a study of T cells after yellow fever vaccination. Study-level findings and limits: Post-booster repertoires contained most primary-vaccination clones again (about 95% CD4, around 88% CD8). Highly abundant clonotypes carried over from the bulk population could end up in FACS-sorted repertoires as contaminants.

V was clipped by 0 bases and J by 6 bases, with 7 bases between them. Germline loops: CDR1 SGHRS, CDR2 YFSETQ. CDR3 length: 12 residues. This receptor was taken from a man aged 25 to 45 who received the YFV17D yellow fever vaccine. Sequencing used PBMCs, obtained on the day of the yellow fever booster vaccination. The chain is built from TRBV5-1 and TRBJ2-7; D not resolved. CDR3 region: CASSLDVSEQYF. The CDR3 bases are TGCGCCAGCAGCTTGGACGTTTCCGAGCAGTACTTC.